Listed here is a single T cell receptor (beta chain). This sample is drawn from a study of blood T cell repertoires in COVID-19. Study details: PBMCs, B-cell-depleted T cells, or T cells were the source of the cDNA or gDNA that made up the material.

TCRdb's copy holds only in-frame clones and misses some; the assay was immunoSEQ multiplex PCR. The repertoire consists of about 200,000 clones, with about 84% occurring once and the leading ten covering approximately 7.2%. Germline-derived CDR1 and CDR2 are MDHEN and SYDVKM. Germline trimming cut 6 bases from V and 5 bases from J; bases unmatched to any gene: 11. This CDR3 region has 15 residues. The chain has TRBV28 and TRBJ1-1, with 8 positions matching TRBD1. Sequencing was carried out using peripheral blood. This receptor was taken from a woman over 75 with acute or convalescent COVID-19. CDR3 sequence reads: CASRGQGARGTEAFF. In DNA, the CDR3 is TGTGCCAGCAGGGGGCAGGGGGCAAGGGGAACTGAAGCTTTCTTT.